This is a list of T cell receptor beta chains from one sample in a study of blood T cell repertoires in COVID-19. Sequencing used immunoSEQ multiplex PCR; TCRdb keeps in-frame clones, though not all of them. This sample has hundreds of thousands of clones; about nine tenths occur once, and the top ten carry roughly 0.25%. Sequencing was performed on peripheral blood. All receptors come from a woman aged 18-29 years with acute or convalescent COVID-19. Each CDR3 is given with its conserved first and last residue.

TRBV6-2/TRBV6-3	11	CASSQLYEQYF
TRBV6-5	14	CASSLGQGGTEAFF
TRBV4-3	16	CASSTSTGTLNTEAFF
TRBV28	16	CASRPQGDRDDTEAFF
TRBV6-5	10	CASTTGGYTF
TRBV6-1	16	CASSEVSGGGGDTQYF
TRBV6-2/TRBV6-3	13	CASSYFPPNTQYF
TRBV6-5	16	CASSYGTETTNYGYTF
TRBV10-2	12	CASSMNTGELFF
TRBV2	13	CASSVESYNEQFF
TRBV5-4	15	CASSHITGLWGEQFF
TRBV28	14	CASNQGGFNQPQHF
TRBV25-1	14	CASSGTGPSYGYTF
TRBV27	16	CASSRGALHPREKLFF
TRBV7-9	13	CASSLGPIREQYF
TRBV5-1	13	CASSFTGAGGYTF
TRBV14	21	CASSRTGTDNLLATRTYEQYF
TRBV3-1/TRBV3-2	14	CASSQDMTAYGYTF
TRBV18	14	CASSSTGDRIEQYF
TRBV3-1/TRBV3-2	14	CASSQGTGIQPQHF
TRBV20-1	11	CSARAGQAQFF
TRBV19	17	CASISQDRGRPNTEAFF
TRBV7-8	16	CASSPRHRAGGETQYF
TRBV7-3	12	CASSADSYQQFF
TRBV9	17	CASSEPSGGPSTDTQYF
TRBV11-2	16	CASRRTGRIKDYGYTF
TRBV12-5	14	CASALGQGSEKLFF
TRBV5-8	15	CASSFGRGANYGYTF
TRBV5-1	16	CASSLEGYGSGQPQHF
TRBV5-4	16	CASSSKAGGDQETQYF
TRBV19	16	CASSIHSMNGNQPQHF
TRBV10-2	16	CASSLHQGIASYEQYF
TRBV6-4	15	CASSDSREGGNIQYF
TRBV18	15	CASSPPGPTNTEAFF
TRBV19	14	CAIPPRGNYNEQFF
TRBV28	15	CASTFPGGSSYEQYF
TRBV3-1/TRBV3-2	13	CASSQTGGYTQYF